This passage covers 3 T cell receptor beta chains from one sample sequenced in a study of cytotoxic CD8 clonotypes in ibrutinib-treated CLL. TCRdb keeps only in-frame clones here, not all; method: immunoSEQ multiplex PCR. This table has approximately 57,000 clones, roughly 50% appearing once. Material: PBMCs, obtained after 24 months of ibrutinib treatment. Every receptor here comes from a human donor with chronic lymphocytic leukemia.

In this sample, this clone turned up a few times. The chain couples TRBV6-4 to TRBJ2-1; TRBD1 might be the D (6 bases). V shed 3 bases and J shed 9 bases, with 15 bases lying between them. Germline assignment: CDR1 MRHNA and CDR2 SNTAGT. The CDR3 has 14 amino acids. CDR3: CASSERTAWGEQFF. The CDR3 nucleotides read TGTGCCAGCAGTGAAAGGACAGCTTGGGGTGAGCAGTTCTTC.

V gene TRBV7-9 combines with J gene TRBJ1-1, with no clear D. CDR1 and CDR2 (germline): SEHNR, FQNEAQ (reference sequence). Trimming removed 5 bases from V and 6 bases from J, with 7 bases in between. This CDR3 has 11 amino acids. The CDR3 spells CASSTEPEAFF. DNA for the CDR3: TGTGCCAGCAGCACAGAACCTGAAGCTTTCTTT.

This clone has at least ten counts. This chain joins TRBV6-6 and TRBJ2-5; no reliable D call. This CDR3 comprises 15 residues. CDR1 MNHNY and CDR2 SVGAGI come from the germline V gene (reference sequence). V dropped 0 bases and J dropped 5 bases, with 13 bases sitting between them. Here the CDR3 DNA reads TGTGCCAGCAGTTACTCGATAGCCGCCTCGGAGACCCAGTACTTC. Translating it yields CASSYSIAASETQYF.